This T cell receptor beta chain stems from a study of shared clonotypes between healthy human individuals. Some clones are missing from TCRdb's copy, which holds only in-frame ones; the method was immunoSEQ multiplex PCR. Seen here are 2.3 million or so clones, over 90% observed once, and the top ten hold under 0.45%. Trimming cost V 0 bases and J 2 bases; bases outside gene matches: 9. This CDR3 contains 18 residues. Per the germline V gene, CDR1 is SGHDN and CDR2 is FVKESK. The V gene is TRBV14, the J gene TRBJ1-3; TRBD1 matches 8 bases. The specimen sequenced was naive CD4+ T cells from PBMCs. Subset given: CD45RA+ positively selected. The receptor was isolated from a man aged 18-30 years in good health. Some clones in this sample may be carry-over from other donors' samples. The CDR3 nucleotides are TGTGCCAGCAGCCAAGATTACTTCAGGACAGGGACTGGAAACACCATATATTTT. Translation: CASSQDYFRTGTGNTIYF.